These 28 T cell receptor beta chains were sequenced from one sample in a study of T cells in Graves' hyperthyroidism and ophthalmopathy. It was RNA transcripts that yielded the amplified TCR beta CDR3 regions. Initially, a first-round RT-PCR of the TCR CDR3 employed the HTBI primer set. TCRdb re-called the multiplex PCR reads through MiXCR, storing one row per CDR3 protein. The table shows 80,000 to 100,000 distinct CDR3 sequences, with roughly 40% occurring only once. Sequenced sample: peripheral blood or thyroid tissue (not recorded which). All receptors derive from a woman between 25 and 40 years old with Graves' hyperthyroidism.

This clonotype was picked up many times. V usage is TRBV5-1 and J usage is TRBJ2-7, with 9 bases aligning to TRBD2. The CDR3 length is 17 residues. The trim removed 2 bases at V and 2 bases at J, leaving 11 bases unmatched. CDR1 is SGHRS and CDR2 is YFSETQ in the germline V gene. CDR3 sequence: CASSLAASGMFPYEQYF. CDR3 DNA sequence: TGCGCCAGCAGCTTAGCCGCTAGCGGGATGTTTCCCTACGAGCAGTACTTC.

This clonotype occurred many times. The V call is TRBV7-9, the J call TRBJ1-2; D not certain. Germline V gene data show CDR1 as SEHNR and CDR2 as FQNEAQ (reference sequence). This CDR3 has 14 residues. V was clipped by 4 bases and J by 4 bases, with 13 bases between them. The CDR3 DNA reads TGTGCCAGCAGCTCAGACGCGTATGTCTATGGCTACACCTTC. The encoded protein is CASSSDAYVYGYTF. The full variable domain, its missing parts supplied by reference TRBV7-9 and TRBJ1-2, is DTGVSQNPRHKITKRGQNVTFRCDPISEHNRLYWYRQTLGQGPEFLTYFQNEAQLEKSRLLSDRFSAERPKGSFSTLEIQRTEQGDSAMYLCASSSDAYVYGYTFGSGTRLTVV.

This chain joins TRBV20-1 and TRBJ2-7; D may be TRBD1 (6 bases). V dropped 6 bases and J dropped 3 bases, with 9 bases sitting between them. The CDR3 spans 11 residues. Germline CDR1 and CDR2: DFQATT and SNEGSKA (reference sequence). The CDR3 DNA sequence: TGCAGTGCGCCACAGGGCTACGAGCAGTACTTC. It is translated as CSAPQGYEQYF.

The chain combines TRBV2 with TRBJ1-6; TRBD1 matches 7 bases. Germline V gives CDR1 SNHLY, CDR2 FYNNEI. The CDR3 is 16 amino acids. After removal of 7 bases from V and 10 bases from J, the junction contained 16 bases not matched to a gene. DNA for the CDR3: TGTGCCAGCACCAGGACGGGACAGCTCGAAAGGTCACCCCTCCACTTT. Amino acid sequence: CASTRTGQLERSPLHF.

This clonotype has at least ten counts. The chain uses TRBV4-1 and TRBJ2-5; either TRBD1 or TRBD2 may fit D (6 bases each). V shed 4 bases and J shed 2 bases, with 14 bases lying between them. The CDR3 is 15 amino acids. Germline CDR1 reads MGHRA; CDR2 reads YSYEKL. The CDR3 DNA is TGCGCCAGCAGCCCCGGAGGGGGGACACAAGAGACCCAGTACTTC. This gives the protein CASSPGGGTQETQYF.

This clonotype was found a few times. The chain joins TRBV9 to TRBJ1-1, with 9 nucleotides matching TRBD1. V trimming: 4 bases; J trimming: 6 bases; junction bases outside the gene matches: 10. From germline, CDR1 is SGDLS and CDR2 YYNGEE. The length of the CDR3 is 15 residues. The CDR3 protein is CASSQAGQGLSEAFF. As DNA, the CDR3 is TGTGCCAGCAGCCAAGCGGGACAGGGCTTATCTGAAGCTTTCTTT.

As for this clonotype: A read error may explain this, as a much larger clone is one base away. The J gene is TRBJ1-4, the V gene TRBV5-1; D uncertain. The CDR3 has 15 amino acids. Between the trimmed V and J ends, which lost 2 bases and 4 bases, there was a span of 12 bases. Germline CDR1 SGHRS, CDR2 YFSETQ. CDR3 region: CASSFGSAFNEKLFF. The CDR3, as DNA: TGCGCCAGCAGCTTCGGGAGCGCTTTTAATGAAAAACTGTTTTTT. The whole variable domain, filled in from reference TRBV5-1 and TRBJ1-4, reads KAGVTQTPRYLIKTRGQQVTLSCSPISGHRSVSWYQQTPGQGLQFLFEYFSETQRNKGNFPGRFSGRQFSNSRSEMNVSTLELGDSALYLCASSFGSAFNEKLFFGSGTQLSVL.

The chain is built from TRBV10-1 and TRBJ2-7; 10 bases match TRBD1. From germline, CDR1 is WNHNN and CDR2 SYGVQD (reference sequence). Trimming cost V 2 bases and J 3 bases; bases outside gene matches: 4. The CDR3 totals 15 residues. Here the CDR3 reads CASSEGQGVFYEQYF. CDR3 nucleotide sequence: TGCGCCAGCAGTGAGGGACAGGGGGTCTTCTACGAGCAGTACTTC.

With regard to this clonotype: This may be a read error: a much more frequent sequence differs by one nucleotide. The V gene is TRBV7-8, the J gene TRBJ2-3; D is possibly TRBD1 (6 bases). The CDR3 sequence is 12 residues long. Germline CDR1 SGHVS, CDR2 FQNEAQ. In DNA, the CDR3 is TGTGCCAGCAGCCGGGACATGGATACGCAGTGTTTT. Amino acid sequence: CASSRDMDTQCF.

This clonotype was counted ten times or more. The V and J genes are TRBV12-3 or TRBV12-4 and TRBJ2-7, with D maybe TRBD2 (6 bases). This CDR3 contains 15 residues. V gave up 5 bases and J gave up 7 bases, with 21 bases separating them. The CDR3, as DNA: TGTGCCAGCAGTCCTGGGTGGAGGGAATGGGCGGAGCAGTACTTC. It is translated as CASSPGWREWAEQYF.

This clonotype was seen many times. This chain connects TRBV4-2 to TRBJ2-7, with 14 bases aligning to TRBD2. This CDR3 is 15 amino acids long. From germline, CDR1 is LGHNA and CDR2 YNFKEQ. With V trimmed by 5 bases and J by 6 bases, 6 bases remained unmatched. The CDR3 is CASSTRLAGGSEQYF. For the CDR3, the DNA is TGTGCCAGCAGCACCCGACTAGCGGGAGGGTCCGAGCAGTACTTC.

This clonotype was observed many times. The gene calls are TRBV18 and TRBJ1-2; the match to TRBD1 covers 8 bases. The CDR3 covers 13 residues. In germline, CDR1 is KGHSH, CDR2 LQKENI. V was pared by 2 bases and J by 5 bases, with 1 base of the junction left unmatched. CDR3 amino acids: CASSPRTGYGYTF. CDR3 DNA: TGTGCCAGCTCACCAAGGACAGGGTATGGCTACACCTTC.

There are many counts of this clonotype. The chain couples TRBV15 to TRBJ1-2; weak D call: TRBD1 (5 bases). Germline V gene data show CDR1 as LNHNV and CDR2 as YYDKDF (reference sequence). The CDR3 has 15 residues. Trimming removed 3 bases at V and 0 bases at J, with 11 bases between. This CDR3 reads CATSRTERSNYGYTF. As DNA, the CDR3 is TGTGCCACCAGCAGGACAGAGAGGTCTAACTATGGCTACACCTTC.

In this sample, this clonotype turned up a few times. The chain recombines TRBV7-9 with TRBJ1-5; tentative D call: TRBD1 (6 bases). This CDR3 spans 14 amino acids. Trimming took off 5 bases at V and 4 bases at J, with 12 bases between the two ends. Per the germline V gene, CDR1 is SEHNR and CDR2 is FQNEAQ (reference sequence). The CDR3 DNA reads TGTGCCAGCAGCACTGGTCAGGGGAATCAGCCCCAGCATTTT. Protein product: CASSTGQGNQPQHF. Based on the CDR3 plus reference TRBV7-9 and TRBJ1-5, the full variable domain is DTGVSQNPRHKITKRGQNVTFRCDPISEHNRLYWYRQTLGQGPEFLTYFQNEAQLEKSRLLSDRFSAERPKGSFSTLEIQRTEQGDSAMYLCASSTGQGNQPQHFGDGTRLSIL.

The genes are TRBV15 and TRBJ1-1, with D possibly being TRBD1 (6 bases). V dropped 3 bases and J dropped 1 base, with 9 bases sitting between them. CDR1 and CDR2 (germline): LNHNV, YYDKDF (reference sequence). The CDR3 totals 14 residues. The DNA for the CDR3 is TGTGCCACCAGCAGCCTACAGGGGAACACTGAAGCTTTCTTT. Residues: CATSSLQGNTEAFF.

The rearrangement links TRBV2 to TRBJ1-6; no definite D call. The V end was cut by 4 bases, the J end by 14 bases, with 12 bases between. This CDR3 region has 12 residues. CDR1 and CDR2 from the germline V gene are SNHLY and FYNNEI. The CDR3 sequence: CASSGEVAALHF. As DNA, the CDR3 is TGTGCCAGCAGTGGGGAAGTAGCGGCCCTCCACTTT. Looking up the rest from reference TRBV2 and TRBJ1-6 gives the full variable domain: EPEVTQTPSHQVTQMGQEVILRCVPISNHLYFYWYRQILGQKVEFLVSFYNNEISEKSEIFDDQFSVERPDGSNFTLKIRSTKLEDSAMYFCASSGEVAALHFGNGTRLTVT.

At least ten counts were recorded for this clonotype. The V gene is TRBV6-5, the J gene TRBJ2-7; D is undetermined. CDR1 MNHEY and CDR2 SVGAGI come from the germline V gene. Trimming took off 0 bases at V and 6 bases at J, with 12 bases between the two ends. The CDR3 extends over 14 amino acids. In DNA form, the CDR3 reads TGTGCCAGCAGTTACTCGTTGGCGCCAGGCGAGCAGTACTTC. Translation: CASSYSLAPGEQYF.

Only one count was recorded for this clonotype. At one boundary the junction diverges from the germline segment, which might be a read error. This chain connects TRBV7-2 to TRBJ2-7, with 8 bases identical to TRBD2. The germline gives CDR1 SGHTA, CDR2 FQGNSA. The CDR3 contains 17 residues. CDR3 DNA: TGTGCCAGCAGCCAAGTCGGTGGGGCGGGAGGCACCTACGAGCAGCACTTC. Protein sequence: CASSQVGGAGGTYEQHF.

Of note for this clonotype: A much larger clone sits a single nucleotide away, making a read error possible. A read error is likely, as this CDR3 ends without the conserved phenylalanine or tryptophan. The chain combines TRBV9 with TRBJ2-3, with D perhaps matching TRBD2 (6 bases). Germline V gene data show CDR1 as SGDLS and CDR2 as YYNGEE. CDR3 size: 14 residues. V shed 7 bases and J shed 0 bases, with 12 bases lying between them. The DNA of the CDR3 is TGTGCCAGCTCTAGGGCGGGAAGCACAGATACGCAGTATTCT. This sequence encodes CASSRAGSTDTQYS.

This clonotype was recorded at least ten times. One end of the junction does not line up with germline, which may come from a read error. The genes are TRBV4-1 and TRBJ2-5, with TRBD1 as a possible D gene (5 bases). The CDR3 is 11 residues long. Germline CDR1 reads MGHRA; CDR2 reads YSYEKL. CDR3 region: CASSLGETQHF. The CDR3 bases are TGCGCCAGCAGCCTAGGGGAAACCCAGCACTTC.

The J gene is TRBJ1-5, the V gene TRBV15, with TRBD1 matching over 7 bases. Germline trimming cut 3 bases from V and 3 bases from J; bases unmatched to any gene: 5. Germline assignment: CDR1 LNHNV and CDR2 YYDKDF (reference sequence). The CDR3 spans 15 residues. The CDR3 DNA reads as TGTGCCACCAGCAGGGAGACAGGGTACAATCAGCCCCAGCATTTT. Translating gives CATSRETGYNQPQHF. The full variable domain, completed using reference TRBV15 and TRBJ1-5, is DAMVIQNPRYQVTQFGKPVTLSCSQTLNHNVMYWYQQKSSQAPKLLFHYYDKDFNNEADTPDNFQSRRPNTSFCFLDIRSPGLGDTAMYLCATSRETGYNQPQHFGDGTRLSIL.

This clonotype was counted once. A much larger clone sits a single nucleotide away, making a read error possible. The chain couples TRBV5-6 to TRBJ2-3; D tentatively reads TRBD1 or TRBD2 (5 bases each). V was shortened by 4 bases and J by 0 bases, with 15 bases between the two germline ends. The germline gives CDR1 SGHDT, CDR2 YYEEEE. The CDR3 sequence is 16 residues long. CDR3 region: CASSLYGTPSTDTQYF. CDR3 coding DNA: TGTGCCAGCAGCCTTTATGGGACCCCGAGCACAGATACGCAGTATTTT.

This clonotype was found many times. The chain is built from TRBV6-5 and TRBJ1-6, with D uncertain. The V gene lost 11 bases and the J gene lost 0 bases, with 8 bases spanning the gap. The germline V gene has CDR1 MNHEY and CDR2 SVGAGI. The CDR3 spans 13 residues. Here the CDR3 DNA reads TGTGCCTCCGGGGACTCCTATAATTCACCCCTCCACTTT. It codes for CASGDSYNSPLHF.

Worth noting for this clonotype: This may stem from a read error, because a much larger clone lies one nucleotide away. It is likely a read error, because the conserved phenylalanine at the end of the CDR3 is missing. The chain is built from TRBV28 and TRBJ1-3; D unclear. The germline CDR1 and CDR2 sequences are MDHEN and SYDVKM. Trimming pared 3 bases from V and 0 bases from J, leaving 9 bases between. This CDR3 is 15 amino acids long. As DNA, the CDR3 is TGTGCCAGCAGTTTCATTCTCGGCTCTGGAAACACCATATATTCT. It is translated as CASSFILGSGNTIYS.

This clonotype was observed many times. V usage is TRBV4-1 and J usage is TRBJ2-7, with 8 bases fitting TRBD2. Germline V lookup: CDR1 MGHRA, CDR2 YSYEKL. V lost 5 bases to trimming and J lost 3 bases; unmatched junction nucleotides: 6. The CDR3 loop spans 14 amino acids. The CDR3 protein is CASSTGGAGYEQYF. Written as DNA, the CDR3 is TGCGCCAGCAGCACCGGGGGGGCGGGCTACGAGCAGTACTTC.

Of note for this clonotype: This sequence may be a read error, since a much larger clone differs from it by one base. The CDR3 DNA reads TGTGCCTGCTCACAGGGGCTAGCGGGAGAGACCCAGTACTTC. Encoded protein: CACSQGLAGETQYF. The chain recombines TRBV18 with TRBJ2-5; a possible D gene is TRBD2 (8 bases). Germline assignment: CDR1 KGHSH and CDR2 LQKENI. There are 14 residues in the CDR3.

This clonotype was observed a handful of times. The CDR3 protein is CAWSVAWEQYF. CDR3 coding DNA: TGTGCCTGGAGTGTCGCCTGGGAGCAGTACTTC. J is TRBJ2-7 and V is TRBV30; no firm D call. Deletions cut 0 bases from V and 7 bases from J, with 7 bases between. The CDR3 spans 11 residues. Looked up from germline, CDR1 is GTSNPN and CDR2 is SVGIG (reference sequence).

As to this clonotype: Possible read error: a much larger clone is one base away. The rearrangement links TRBV20-1 to TRBJ2-3; D gene ambiguous. The CDR3 is made up of 14 amino acids. V lost 3 bases and J lost 4, with 14 bases in between. Germline lookup yields CDR1 DFQATT and CDR2 SNEGSKA (reference sequence). The CDR3 protein is CSASPDRQPDTQYF. The CDR3, as DNA: TGCAGTGCTAGTCCAGATCGGCAGCCAGATACGCAGTATTTT.